The clone carrying this T cell receptor (beta chain) was seen only a few times. CDR3 length: 14 amino acids. Germline CDR1 DFQATT, CDR2 SNEGSKA (reference sequence). V was shortened by 6 bases and J by 3 bases, with 15 bases between the two germline ends. Construction of the TCRbeta library involved unique molecular identifiers. From the PCR reads, TCRdb called clonotypes with MiXCR, one entry per CDR3 protein. The repertoire holds around 410,000 distinct CDR3 sequences, 11% seen once, with about 5% in the top ten. The sample is drawn from a study of T-cell reconstitution after alpha-beta-depleted transplantation in children.

Sequences were derived from PBMCs from the stem cell graft donor, sampled from the stem cell graft. The clonotype was recovered from a human donor who donated a stem cell graft to a child with acute myeloid leukemia. The genes are TRBV20-1 and TRBJ1-3; maybe TRBD1 (6 bases). CDR3 DNA: TGCAGTGCACGCCCGCAGGGGTTTGGAAACACCATATATTTT. Its translation: CSARPQGFGNTIYF.